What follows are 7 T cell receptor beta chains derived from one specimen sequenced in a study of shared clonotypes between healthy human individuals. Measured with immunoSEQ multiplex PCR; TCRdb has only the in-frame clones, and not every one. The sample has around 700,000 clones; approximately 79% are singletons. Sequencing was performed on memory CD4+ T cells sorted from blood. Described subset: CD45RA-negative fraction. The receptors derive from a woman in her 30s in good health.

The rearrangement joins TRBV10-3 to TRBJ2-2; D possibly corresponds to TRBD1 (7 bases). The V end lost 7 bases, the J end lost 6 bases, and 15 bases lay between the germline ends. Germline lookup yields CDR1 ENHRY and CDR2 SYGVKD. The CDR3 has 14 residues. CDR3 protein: CAIKPTGEAGELFF. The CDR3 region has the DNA TGTGCCATCAAGCCCACAGGGGAGGCCGGGGAGCTGTTTTTT.

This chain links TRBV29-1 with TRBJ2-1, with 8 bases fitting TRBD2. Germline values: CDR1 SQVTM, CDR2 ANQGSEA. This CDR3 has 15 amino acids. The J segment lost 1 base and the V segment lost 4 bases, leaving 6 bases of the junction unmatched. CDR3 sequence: CSVGERGKSYNEQFF. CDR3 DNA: TGCAGCGTTGGCGAGCGGGGGAAATCCTACAATGAGCAGTTCTTC.

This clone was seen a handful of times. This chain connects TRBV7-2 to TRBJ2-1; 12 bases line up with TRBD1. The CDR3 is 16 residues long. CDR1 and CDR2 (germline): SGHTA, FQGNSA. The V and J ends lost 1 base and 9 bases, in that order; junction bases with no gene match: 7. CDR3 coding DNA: TGTGCCAGCAGCTTAGTAGGGGACAGGGGGCTTGGTGAGCAGTTCTTC. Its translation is CASSLVGDRGLGEQFF.

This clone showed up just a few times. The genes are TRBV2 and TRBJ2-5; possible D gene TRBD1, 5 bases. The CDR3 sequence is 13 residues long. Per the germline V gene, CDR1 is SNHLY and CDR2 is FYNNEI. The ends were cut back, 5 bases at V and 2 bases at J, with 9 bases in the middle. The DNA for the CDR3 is TGTGCCAGCAGTCCCCAGGGACAAGAGACCCAGTACTTC. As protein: CASSPQGQETQYF.

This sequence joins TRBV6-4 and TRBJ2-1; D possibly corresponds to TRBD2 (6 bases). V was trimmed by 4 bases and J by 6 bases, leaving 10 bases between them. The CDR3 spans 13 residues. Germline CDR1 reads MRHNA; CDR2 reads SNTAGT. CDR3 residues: CASSVEAGNEQFF. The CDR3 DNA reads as TGTGCCAGCAGTGTTGAAGCGGGCAATGAGCAGTTCTTC.

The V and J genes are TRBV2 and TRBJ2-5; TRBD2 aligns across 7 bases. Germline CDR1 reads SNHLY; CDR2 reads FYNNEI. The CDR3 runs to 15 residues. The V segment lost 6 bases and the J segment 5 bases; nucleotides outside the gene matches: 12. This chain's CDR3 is CASRSRGRAGETQYF. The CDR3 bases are TGTGCCAGCAGAAGTCGGGGGAGGGCCGGGGAGACCCAGTACTTC. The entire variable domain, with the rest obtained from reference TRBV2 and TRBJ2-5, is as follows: EPEVTQTPSHQVTQMGQEVILRCVPISNHLYFYWYRQILGQKVEFLVSFYNNEISEKSEIFDDQFSVERPDGSNFTLKIRSTKLEDSAMYFCASRSRGRAGETQYFGPGTRLLVL.

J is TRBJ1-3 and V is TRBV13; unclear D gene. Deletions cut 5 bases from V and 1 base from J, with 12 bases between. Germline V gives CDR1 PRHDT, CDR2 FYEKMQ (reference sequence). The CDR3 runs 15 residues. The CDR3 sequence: CASSPRQRSGNTIYF. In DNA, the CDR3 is TGTGCCAGCAGCCCACGACAAAGGTCTGGAAACACCATATATTTT.